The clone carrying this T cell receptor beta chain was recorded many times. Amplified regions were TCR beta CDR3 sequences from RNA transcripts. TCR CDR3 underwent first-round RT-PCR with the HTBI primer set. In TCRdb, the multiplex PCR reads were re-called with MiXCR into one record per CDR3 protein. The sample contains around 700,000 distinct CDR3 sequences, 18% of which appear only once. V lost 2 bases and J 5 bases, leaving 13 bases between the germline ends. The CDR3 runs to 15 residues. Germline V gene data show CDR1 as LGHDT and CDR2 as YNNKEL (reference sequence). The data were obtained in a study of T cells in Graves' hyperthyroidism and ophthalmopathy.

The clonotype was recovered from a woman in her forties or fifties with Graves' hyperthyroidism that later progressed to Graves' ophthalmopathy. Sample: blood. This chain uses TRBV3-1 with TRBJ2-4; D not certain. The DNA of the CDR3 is TGTGCCAGCAGCCAAAATCGGAACAGAGAAAACATTCAGTACTTC. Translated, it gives CASSQNRNRENIQYF.